The count of the clone carrying this TCR beta chain is one. As yet, its antigen is unknown. These data come from a study of T cell responses to AZD1222 COVID-19 vaccine. TCRdb's copy holds only in-frame clones and misses some; the assay was immunoSEQ multiplex PCR. The data hold some 150,000 clones, with roughly 88% observed a single time. Study-wide points: Clonal diversity may have been underestimated, and the donors were mostly white British, with more females than males. An increase in Spike-specific TCR breadth and depth was observed after two AZD1222 doses.

This TCR was sampled from an adult who received the MenACWY meningococcal vaccine as a control. Specimen: peripheral blood, collected 28 days after the second dose of the MenACWY control vaccine.

The CDR3 spells CASSQDGDHGELFF. DNA for the CDR3: TGCGCCAGCAGCCAAGATGGGGATCACGGGGAGCTGTTTTTT. The rearrangement links TRBV4-3 to TRBJ2-2; no clear D. In germline, CDR1 is LGHNA, CDR2 YSLEER. The CDR3 extends over 14 amino acids. Between the trimmed V and J ends, which lost 0 bases and 7 bases, there was a span of 9 bases.